This T cell receptor beta chain is from a study of shared clonotypes between healthy human individuals. For the study at large: Used for every donor were three CD4 naive, three CD4 memory, two CD8 naive and one CD8 memory plate. Study-wide results and limits: All-four-donor shared clonotypes had higher generation probabilities than non-shared clonotypes did.

Per the germline V gene, CDR1 is LNHDA and CDR2 is SQIVND (reference sequence). The CDR3 extends over 14 amino acids. The trim removed 10 bases at V and 1 base at J, leaving 9 bases unmatched. Turning to this clone: Its antigen remains unknown.

CD45RO-negative CD8 cells positively selected for CCR7 made up the naive population, which excluded terminally differentiated effector memory CD45RA+ cells. Assay used: immunoSEQ multiplex PCR; TCRdb lists only in-frame clones, some missing. The sample carries over 2 million clones, about 95% recorded once. Sequencing used naive CD8+ T cells sorted from blood. This TCR derives from a man aged 18 to 35 in good health. The chain recombines TRBV19 with TRBJ1-2, with 7 bases identical to TRBD1. The CDR3 protein is CATRDRVHNYGYTF. The CDR3 coding sequence is TGTGCCACGAGGGACAGAGTCCATAACTATGGCTACACCTTC. The full variable domain, its missing parts supplied by reference TRBV19 and TRBJ1-2, is DGGITQSPKYLFRKEGQNVTLSCEQNLNHDAMYWYRQDPGQGLRLIYYSQIVNDFQKGDIAEGYSVSREKKESFPLTVTSAQKNPTAFYLCATRDRVHNYGYTFGSGTRLTVV.